One and the same sample provided the 24 T cell receptor beta chains below, sequenced in a study of early T cells in non-severe SARS-CoV-2 infection. A single record per CDR3 protein comes from TCRdb applying MiXCR to the 5' RACE reads. The sample holds tens of thousands of distinct CDR3 sequences, less than 5% seen once. Sequencing was done on a sample of whole blood. Receptors were obtained from an adult who was a healthcare worker with PCR-confirmed SARS-CoV-2 infection or an uninfected control (not recorded which).

This clonotype is labeled as medium-sized. The V gene is TRBV21-1, the J gene TRBJ2-7; the table's D call, TRBD2, has no DNA check behind it. TRBV21-1 is shown as a pseudogene. This CDR3 contains 15 residues. CDR3 sequence: CASSKTSGGFYEQYV. The CDR3 coding sequence is TGTGCCAGCAGCAAGACTAGCGGAGGATTTTACGAGCAGTACGTC.

This clonotype was counted at least ten times. The chain combines TRBV6-6 with TRBJ2-1; no definite D call. The CDR3 spans 11 residues. V was trimmed by 6 bases and J by 9 bases, leaving 9 bases between them. Looked up from germline, CDR1 is MNHNY and CDR2 is SVGAGI (reference sequence). The CDR3 region is CASSQRGEQFF. CDR3 nucleotides: TGTGCCAGCAGCCAGCGTGGTGAGCAGTTCTTC.

In its sample, this clonotype was seen many times. J is TRBJ2-2 and V is TRBV7-2; D is undetermined. Germline CDR1 is SGHTA and CDR2 is FQGNSA. The CDR3 runs 15 residues. V was clipped by 0 bases and J by 5 bases, with 10 bases between them. CDR3 in DNA: TGTGCCAGCAGCTTAGCGCTCAGAGGAACCGGGGAGCTGTTTTTT. Its translation is CASSLALRGTGELFF.

This clonotype was picked up many times. CDR3 in amino acids: CASSLREGANVLTF. The CDR3 DNA follows: TGTGCCAGCAGCTTAAGGGAAGGGGCCAACGTCCTGACTTTC. The chain links TRBV7-3 to TRBJ2-6, with D unresolved. The V and J ends lost 1 base and 4 bases respectively, with 5 bases between them. The CDR3 extends over 14 amino acids. Germline assignment: CDR1 SGHTA and CDR2 FQGTGA.

This clonotype occurred many times. The chain couples TRBV14 to TRBJ2-7, with 7 bases that match TRBD2. Germline CDR1 SGHDN, CDR2 FVKESK. The CDR3 is made up of 14 amino acids. The ends lost 4 bases at V and 2 bases at J; junction bases unmatched: 5. The CDR3 is CASSPLADPYEQYF. The CDR3 DNA reads as TGTGCCAGCAGCCCCCTAGCGGACCCCTACGAGCAGTACTTC.

This clonotype appeared many times. The V gene is TRBV7-6, the J gene TRBJ1-1; 7 positions agree with TRBD1. V shed 4 bases and J 5 bases; nucleotides not matched to a gene: 13. Per the germline V gene, CDR1 is SGHVS and CDR2 is FNYEAQ. There are 16 residues in the CDR3. CDR3 loop: CASSSTQTGSGTEAFF. In DNA, the CDR3 is TGTGCCAGCAGCTCCACCCAGACAGGGTCGGGGACTGAAGCTTTCTTT.

In its sample, this clonotype was seen many times. The V gene is TRBV7-2, the J gene TRBJ1-4, with 8 bases fitting TRBD1. Germline loops: CDR1 SGHTA, CDR2 FQGNSA. Trimming took 5 bases from V and 7 from J; bases not matched to a gene: 9. This CDR3 has 15 residues. This CDR3 is CASSQRQGISEKLFF. The CDR3 DNA reads TGTGCCAGCAGCCAAAGACAGGGGATTAGTGAAAAACTGTTTTTT. The full variable domain, with the rest looked up from reference TRBV7-2 and TRBJ1-4, is GAGVSQSPSNKVTEKGKDVELRCDPISGHTALYWYRQSLGQGLEFLIYFQGNSAPDKSGLPSDRFSAERTGGSVSTLTIQRTQQEDSAVYLCASSQRQGISEKLFFGSGTQLSVL.

This clonotype was seen many times. The V and J genes are TRBV20-1 and TRBJ2-7, with D possibly TRBD2 on 6 matching bases. Germline V gene data show CDR1 as DFQATT and CDR2 as SNEGSKA (reference sequence). The CDR3 is made up of 13 amino acids. Trimming pared 7 bases from V and 7 bases from J, leaving 20 bases between. CDR3 sequence: CSVPDGDREEQYF. The CDR3 DNA reads TGCAGTGTCCCTGACGGGGATCGGGAGGAGCAGTACTTC.

This clonotype was observed at least ten times. The chain's CDR3 is CASMKTSGQKSSYNEQFF. The CDR3 DNA is TGTGCCAGCATGAAGACTAGCGGGCAGAAAAGCTCCTACAATGAGCAGTTCTTC. The chain links TRBV6-1 to TRBJ2-1; 10 bases map to TRBD2. V trimming: 7 bases; J trimming: 0 bases; junction bases outside the gene matches: 12. Germline V gene sequence: CDR1 MNHNS, CDR2 SASEGT. This CDR3 contains 18 residues.

Many counts were recorded for this clonotype. The rearrangement uses TRBV10-3 and TRBJ2-3, with TRBD2 matching 7 bases. The CDR3 consists of 15 residues. Losses at the gene ends were 2 bases for V and 0 bases for J; bases not matched to a gene: 2. Per the germline V gene, CDR1 is ENHRY and CDR2 is SYGVKD. In DNA form, the CDR3 reads TGTGCCATCAGTGAGGGTAGCGGGAGCACAGATACGCAGTATTTT. Its protein is CAISEGSGSTDTQYF.

The chain couples TRBV20-1 to TRBJ2-7; either TRBD1 or TRBD2 may supply D (5 bases each). Trimming pared 7 bases from V and 2 bases from J, leaving 15 bases between. The CDR3 is 13 amino acids. Germline assignment: CDR1 DFQATT and CDR2 SNEGSKA (reference sequence). CDR3 sequence: CSVSPGPTYEQYF. CDR3 bases: TGCAGTGTTAGCCCGGGACCCACCTACGAGCAGTACTTC.

The sample holds many counts of this clonotype. This chain connects TRBV20-1 to TRBJ2-2; D gene ambiguous. This CDR3 contains 16 residues. Per the germline V gene, CDR1 is DFQATT and CDR2 is SNEGSKA (reference sequence). Trimming removed 1 base from V and 1 base from J, with 13 bases in between. CDR3 sequence: CSARGRALLNTGELFF. CDR3 coding DNA: TGCAGTGCTAGAGGTCGAGCGCTTTTGAACACCGGGGAGCTGTTTTTT.

This clonotype is deemed medium-sized. The chain uses TRBV11-2 and TRBJ2-5; the D gene could be TRBD1 or TRBD2 (5 bases each). V lost 3 bases and J lost 4, with 9 bases in between. Germline lookup yields CDR1 SGHAT and CDR2 FQNNGV. The CDR3 totals 13 residues. In DNA form, the CDR3 reads TGTGCCAGCAGCTTCACCGGGGCAGAGACCCAGTACTTC. Residues: CASSFTGAETQYF.

This clonotype was counted only a few times. The chain joins TRBV19 to TRBJ2-2, with a tentative D call TRBD2 (6 bases). CDR1 is LNHDA and CDR2 is SQIVND in the germline V gene (reference sequence). V was cut by 6 bases and J by 2 bases, with 13 bases left in between. The CDR3 contains 15 residues. The CDR3 bases are TGTGCCAGTAGATTCGGAGGGCCAAACACCGGGGAGCTGTTTTTT. It codes for CASRFGGPNTGELFF.

This clonotype was seen many times. The rearrangement links TRBV11-2 to TRBJ2-3; 8 bases are a match to TRBD2. This CDR3 has 17 residues. V was clipped by 8 bases and J by 3 bases; unmatched bases: 16. CDR1 and CDR2 (germline): SGHAT, FQNNGV. In DNA, the CDR3 is TGTGCCAGCGCACAAAGCGGAGCGGGAGCGGTGACAGATACGCAGTATTTT. The encoded protein is CASAQSGAGAVTDTQYF.

This clonotype showed up many times. This chain connects TRBV6-5 to TRBJ2-2; 11 bases fit TRBD1. The CDR3 totals 16 residues. Trimming removed 5 bases from V and 5 bases from J; junction bases left unmatched: 7. Germline V gene lookup returns CDR1 MNHEY and CDR2 SVGAGI. CDR3 protein: CASSTSGTGGTGELFF. The CDR3 DNA reads TGTGCCAGCAGTACGTCCGGGACAGGGGGTACCGGGGAGCTGTTTTTT.

The V and J genes are TRBV9 and TRBJ2-3; TRBD1 is a possible D gene (5 bases). This CDR3 comprises 15 residues. V was pared by 1 base and J by 1 base, with 10 bases between. The germline V gene encodes CDR1 SGDLS and CDR2 YYNGEE. CDR3 sequence (DNA): TGTGCCAGCAGCGTAATGGGCAGGGGCACAGATACGCAGTATTTT. Residues: CASSVMGRGTDTQYF.

This clonotype showed up many times. The chain joins TRBV29-1 to TRBJ1-2, with D possibly TRBD1 on 5 matching bases. The CDR3 has 13 amino acids. CDR1 is SQVTM, CDR2 ANQGSEA, per germline. The V and J ends lost 1 base and 8 bases respectively, with 14 bases between them. The CDR3, as DNA: TGCAGCGTTGAAGCGGTCAGGGAAGGCGGCTACACCTTC. Amino acids: CSVEAVREGGYTF.

This clonotype came up many times. The chain couples TRBV5-1 to TRBJ2-1, with D possibly being TRBD2 (5 bases). CDR3 length: 15 amino acids. Germline CDR1 reads SGHRS; CDR2 reads YFSETQ. V was cut by 2 bases and J by 0 bases, with 9 bases left in between. The CDR3 is CASSLAVNSYNEQFF. The CDR3 DNA follows: TGCGCCAGCAGCTTAGCGGTGAACTCCTACAATGAGCAGTTCTTC.

This clonotype was detected only a few times. The chain joins TRBV12-3 or TRBV12-4 to TRBJ2-1; 7 bases are a match to TRBD2. J gave up 6 bases and V 3 bases, and 8 bases lay outside the gene matches. The CDR3 has 15 residues. CDR3: CASSLSGRYRNEQFF. Here the CDR3 DNA reads TGTGCCAGCAGTTTGTCCGGGAGGTACCGCAATGAGCAGTTCTTC.

This clonotype was counted many times. V is TRBV5-5 and J is TRBJ2-3; 11 bases match TRBD2. The CDR3 spans 17 residues. The J segment lost 2 bases and the V segment lost 4 bases, leaving 9 bases of the junction unmatched. Germline V CDR1 and CDR2: SGHKS, YYEKEE (reference sequence). This CDR3 is CASSIRLAGLVTDTQYF. The CDR3 nucleotides are TGTGCCAGCAGCATACGACTAGCGGGACTTGTCACAGATACGCAGTATTTT.

Ten or more counts support this clonotype. The gene calls are TRBV6-6 and TRBJ2-7; 9 positions match TRBD2. Trimming removed 4 bases from V and 0 bases from J; junction bases left unmatched: 4. Germline V gene sequence: CDR1 MNHNY, CDR2 SVGAGI (reference sequence). The CDR3 has 15 amino acids. In DNA, the CDR3 is TGTGCCAGCAGTTCCCCAGCGGGAGGCTCCTACGAGCAGTACGTC. It is translated as CASSSPAGGSYEQYV.

At least ten counts were recorded for this clonotype. The chain employs TRBV25-1 and TRBJ2-1; D is unclear. The CDR3 has 13 amino acids. V dropped 0 bases and J dropped 12 bases, with 12 bases sitting between them. Germline-derived CDR1 and CDR2 are MGHDK and SYGVNS. CDR3 amino acids: CASSEYLGPLQFF. The CDR3 nucleotides read TGTGCCAGCAGTGAATATTTAGGACCACTGCAGTTCTTC.

This clonotype has at least ten counts. The V gene is TRBV3-1, the J gene TRBJ1-1, with TRBD1 matching over 7 bases. Germline-derived CDR1 and CDR2 are LGHDT and YNNKEL (reference sequence). The CDR3 is 15 residues long. Unmatched junction bases numbered 2, after V lost 1 base and J lost 0 bases. For the CDR3, the DNA is TGTGCCAGCAGCCAAGGGACAGGAATGAACACTGAAGCTTTCTTT. It specifies CASSQGTGMNTEAFF.